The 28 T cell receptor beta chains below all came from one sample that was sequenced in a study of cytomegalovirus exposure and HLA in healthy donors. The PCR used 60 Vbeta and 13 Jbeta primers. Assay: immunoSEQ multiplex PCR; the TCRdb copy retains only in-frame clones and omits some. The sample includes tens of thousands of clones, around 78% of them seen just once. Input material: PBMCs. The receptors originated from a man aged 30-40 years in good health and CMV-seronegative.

CDR3 in DNA: TGTGCCAGCAGCGTCGGTAGCAGCTACAATGAGCAGTTCTTC. Translated: CASSVGSSYNEQFF. The chain uses TRBV9 and TRBJ2-1; no clear D gene. The CDR3 is 14 residues long. CDR1 is SGDLS and CDR2 is YYNGEE in the germline V gene. Between the trimmed V and J ends, which lost 2 bases and 3 bases, there was a span of 9 bases.

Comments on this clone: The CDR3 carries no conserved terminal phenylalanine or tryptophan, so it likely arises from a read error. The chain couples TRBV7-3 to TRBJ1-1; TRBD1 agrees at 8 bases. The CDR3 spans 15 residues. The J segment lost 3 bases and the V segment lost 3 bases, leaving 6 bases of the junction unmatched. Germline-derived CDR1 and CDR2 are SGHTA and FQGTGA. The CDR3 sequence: CASSFGTGPYTEAFS. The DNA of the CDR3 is TGTGCCAGCAGCTTTGGGACAGGCCCTTACACTGAAGCTTTCTCT.

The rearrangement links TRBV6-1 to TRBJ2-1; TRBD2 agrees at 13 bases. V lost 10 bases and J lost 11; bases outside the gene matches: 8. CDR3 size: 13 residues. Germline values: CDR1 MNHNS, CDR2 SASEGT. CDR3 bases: TGTGCCACTACTAGCGGGGGGGGCTTGCAGCAGTTCTTC. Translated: CATTSGGGLQQFF.

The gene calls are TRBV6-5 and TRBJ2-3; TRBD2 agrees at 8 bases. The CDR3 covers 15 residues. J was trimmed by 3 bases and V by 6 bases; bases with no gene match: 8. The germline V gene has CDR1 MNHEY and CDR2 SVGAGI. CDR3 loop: CASRLTSGRTDTQYF. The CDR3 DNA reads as TGTGCCAGCAGGCTAACTAGCGGAAGAACAGATACGCAGTATTTT.

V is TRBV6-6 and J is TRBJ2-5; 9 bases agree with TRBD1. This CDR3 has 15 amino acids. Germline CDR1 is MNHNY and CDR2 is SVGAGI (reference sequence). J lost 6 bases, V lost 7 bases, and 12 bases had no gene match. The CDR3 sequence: CASNPTGGREKTQYF. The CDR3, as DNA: TGTGCCAGCAACCCGACAGGGGGGAGGGAAAAGACCCAGTACTTC.

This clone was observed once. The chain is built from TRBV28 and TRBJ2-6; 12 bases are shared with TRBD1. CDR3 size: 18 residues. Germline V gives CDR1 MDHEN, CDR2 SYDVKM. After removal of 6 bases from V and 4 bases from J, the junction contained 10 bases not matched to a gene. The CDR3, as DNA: TGTGCCAGCAGACCCGCCGGGACAGGGGGCGTCGGGGCCAACGTCCTGACTTTC. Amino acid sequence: CASRPAGTGGVGANVLTF.

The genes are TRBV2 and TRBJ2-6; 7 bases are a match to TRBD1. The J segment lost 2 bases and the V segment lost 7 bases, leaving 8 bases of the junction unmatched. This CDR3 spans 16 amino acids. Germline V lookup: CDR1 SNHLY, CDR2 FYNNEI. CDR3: CASNSNGQAGANVLTF. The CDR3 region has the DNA TGTGCCAGCAATAGCAACGGACAGGCTGGGGCCAACGTCCTGACTTTC.

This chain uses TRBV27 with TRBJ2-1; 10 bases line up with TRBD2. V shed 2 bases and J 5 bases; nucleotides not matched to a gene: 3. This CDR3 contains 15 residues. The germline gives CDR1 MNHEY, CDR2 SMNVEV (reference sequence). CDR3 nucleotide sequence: TGTGCCAGCAGTTTAATACTAGCGGGAAACAATGAGCAGTTCTTC. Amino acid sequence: CASSLILAGNNEQFF.

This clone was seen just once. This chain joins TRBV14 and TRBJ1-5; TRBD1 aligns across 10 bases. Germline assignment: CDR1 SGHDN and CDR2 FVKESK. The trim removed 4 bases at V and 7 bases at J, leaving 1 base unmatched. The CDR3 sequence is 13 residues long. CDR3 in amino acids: CASSRTGGQPQHF. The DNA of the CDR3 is TGTGCCAGCAGCCGGACAGGGGGACAGCCCCAGCATTTT.

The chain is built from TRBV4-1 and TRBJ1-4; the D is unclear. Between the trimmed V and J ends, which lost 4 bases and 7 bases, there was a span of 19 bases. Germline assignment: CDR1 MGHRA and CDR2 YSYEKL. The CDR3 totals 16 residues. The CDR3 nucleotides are TGCGCCAGCAGCCCCACCTGGGAGGCGTTAGGTGAAAAACTGTTTTTT. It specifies CASSPTWEALGEKLFF.

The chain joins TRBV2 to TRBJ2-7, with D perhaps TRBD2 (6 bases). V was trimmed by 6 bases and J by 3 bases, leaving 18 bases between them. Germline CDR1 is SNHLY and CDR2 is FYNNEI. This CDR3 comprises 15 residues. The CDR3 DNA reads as TGTGCCAGCAGGGGAGACCCGCAGGGACTCTACGAGCAGTACTTC. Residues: CASRGDPQGLYEQYF.

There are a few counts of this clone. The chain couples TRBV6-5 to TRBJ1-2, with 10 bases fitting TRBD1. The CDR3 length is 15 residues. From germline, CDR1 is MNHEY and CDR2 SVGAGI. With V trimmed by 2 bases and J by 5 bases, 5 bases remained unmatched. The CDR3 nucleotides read TGTGCCAGCAGTTACGAGGGACAGGGGACATATGGCTACACCTTC. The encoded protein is CASSYEGQGTYGYTF.

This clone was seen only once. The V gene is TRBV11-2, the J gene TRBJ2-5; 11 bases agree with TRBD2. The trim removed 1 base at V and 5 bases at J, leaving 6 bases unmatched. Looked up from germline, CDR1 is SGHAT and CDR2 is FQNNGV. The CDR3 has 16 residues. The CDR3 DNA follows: TGTGCCAGCAGCTTAGGCGGACTAGCGGGCATGGAGACCCAGTACTTC. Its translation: CASSLGGLAGMETQYF. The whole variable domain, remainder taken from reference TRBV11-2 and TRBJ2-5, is EAGVAQSPRYKIIEKRQSVAFWCNPISGHATLYWYQQILGQGPKLLIQFQNNGVVDDSQLPKDRFSAERLKGVDSTLKIQPAKLEDSAVYLCASSLGGLAGMETQYFGPGTRLLVL.

The DNA of the CDR3 is TGTGCCAGCAGCTTCTCAGCGGGGTTCTCTGGGGCCAACGTCCTGACTTTC. Translated, it gives CASSFSAGFSGANVLTF. This chain links TRBV7-6 with TRBJ2-6, with 7 bases identical to TRBD2. The V and J ends lost 3 bases and 0 bases, in that order; junction bases with no gene match: 5. There are 17 residues in the CDR3. Germline lookup yields CDR1 SGHVS and CDR2 FNYEAQ.

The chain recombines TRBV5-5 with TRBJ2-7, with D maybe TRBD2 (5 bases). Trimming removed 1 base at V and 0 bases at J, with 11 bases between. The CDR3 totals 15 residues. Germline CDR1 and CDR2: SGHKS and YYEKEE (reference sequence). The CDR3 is CASSLFRGSSYEQYF. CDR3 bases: TGTGCCAGCAGCTTGTTCCGGGGAAGCTCCTACGAGCAGTACTTC.

CDR3 DNA sequence: TGTGCCATCAGTGGGGCTAGCGGTGACATCTACGAGCAGTACGTC. Its protein product is CAISGASGDIYEQYV. The V call is TRBV10-3, the J call TRBJ2-7; 7 nucleotides line up with TRBD2. Trimming took 4 bases from V and 3 from J; bases not matched to a gene: 9. The length of the CDR3 is 15 residues. Looked up from germline, CDR1 is ENHRY and CDR2 is SYGVKD.

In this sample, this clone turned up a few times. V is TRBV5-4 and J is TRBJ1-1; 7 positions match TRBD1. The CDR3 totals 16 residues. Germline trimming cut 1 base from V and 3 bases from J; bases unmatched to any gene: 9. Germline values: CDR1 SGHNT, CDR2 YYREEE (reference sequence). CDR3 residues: CASSLSGGQAYTEAFF. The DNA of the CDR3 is TGTGCCAGCAGCTTGAGTGGTGGACAGGCCTACACTGAAGCTTTCTTT.

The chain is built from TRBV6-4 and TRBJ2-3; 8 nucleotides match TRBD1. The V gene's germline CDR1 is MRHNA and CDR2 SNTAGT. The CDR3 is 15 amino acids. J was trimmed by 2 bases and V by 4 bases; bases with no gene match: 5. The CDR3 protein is CASSAGQGVTDTQYF. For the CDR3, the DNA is TGTGCCAGCAGTGCCGGACAGGGAGTCACAGATACGCAGTATTTT.

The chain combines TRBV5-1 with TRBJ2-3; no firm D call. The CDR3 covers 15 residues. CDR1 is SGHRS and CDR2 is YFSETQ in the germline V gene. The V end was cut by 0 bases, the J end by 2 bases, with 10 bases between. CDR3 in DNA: TGCGCCAGCAGCTTGGTGGGCTATATCACAGATACGCAGTATTTT. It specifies CASSLVGYITDTQYF.

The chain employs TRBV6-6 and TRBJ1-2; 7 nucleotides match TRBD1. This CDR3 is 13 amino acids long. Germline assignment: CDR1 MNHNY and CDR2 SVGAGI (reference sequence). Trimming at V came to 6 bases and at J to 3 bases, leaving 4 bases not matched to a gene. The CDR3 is CASSHRGDYGYTF. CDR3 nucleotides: TGTGCCAGCAGCCACAGGGGCGACTATGGCTACACCTTC.

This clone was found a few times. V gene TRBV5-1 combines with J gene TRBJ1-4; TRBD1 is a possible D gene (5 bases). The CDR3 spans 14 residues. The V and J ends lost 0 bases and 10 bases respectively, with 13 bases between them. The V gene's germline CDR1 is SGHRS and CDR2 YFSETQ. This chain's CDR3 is CASSLGQGTGKLFF. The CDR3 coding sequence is TGCGCCAGCAGCTTGGGGCAGGGTACTGGAAAACTGTTTTTT.

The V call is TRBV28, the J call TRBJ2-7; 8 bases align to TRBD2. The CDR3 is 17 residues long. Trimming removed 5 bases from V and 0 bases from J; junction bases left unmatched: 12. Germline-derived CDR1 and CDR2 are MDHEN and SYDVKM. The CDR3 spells CASSQLRTSTRSYEQYV. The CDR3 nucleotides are TGTGCCAGCAGTCAGCTGAGGACTAGCACACGCTCCTACGAGCAGTACGTC.

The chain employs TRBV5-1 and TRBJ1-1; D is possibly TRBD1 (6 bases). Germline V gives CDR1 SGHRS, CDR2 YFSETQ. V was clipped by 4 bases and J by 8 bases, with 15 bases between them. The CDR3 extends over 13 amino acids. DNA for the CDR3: TGCGCCAGCAGCGCACACAGGGAGGGCGAAGCTTTCTTT. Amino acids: CASSAHREGEAFF.

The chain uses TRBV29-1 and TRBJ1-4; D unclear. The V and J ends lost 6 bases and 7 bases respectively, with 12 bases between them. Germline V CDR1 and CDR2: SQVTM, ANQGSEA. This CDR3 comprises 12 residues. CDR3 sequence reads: CSVTVAGEKLFF. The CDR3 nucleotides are TGCAGCGTCACGGTTGCGGGTGAAAAACTGTTTTTT.

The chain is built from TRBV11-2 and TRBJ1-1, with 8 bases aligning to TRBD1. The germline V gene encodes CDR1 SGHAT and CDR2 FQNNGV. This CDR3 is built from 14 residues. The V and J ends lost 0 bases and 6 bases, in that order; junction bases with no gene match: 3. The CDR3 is CASSLDGTGSEAFF. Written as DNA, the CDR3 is TGTGCCAGCAGCTTAGATGGGACAGGATCTGAAGCTTTCTTT.

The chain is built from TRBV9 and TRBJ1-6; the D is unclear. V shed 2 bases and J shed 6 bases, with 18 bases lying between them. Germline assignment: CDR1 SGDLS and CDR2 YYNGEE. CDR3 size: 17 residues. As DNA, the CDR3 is TGTGCCAGCAGCGTTTACCGAGGAGACGTGGGTAATTCACCCCTCCACTTT. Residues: CASSVYRGDVGNSPLHF.

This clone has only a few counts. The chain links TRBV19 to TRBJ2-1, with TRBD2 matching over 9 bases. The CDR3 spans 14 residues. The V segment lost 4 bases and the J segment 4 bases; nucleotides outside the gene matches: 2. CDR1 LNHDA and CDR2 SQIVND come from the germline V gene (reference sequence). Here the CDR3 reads CASSSLAGYNEQFF. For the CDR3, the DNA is TGTGCCAGTAGTAGTCTAGCGGGATACAATGAGCAGTTCTTC.

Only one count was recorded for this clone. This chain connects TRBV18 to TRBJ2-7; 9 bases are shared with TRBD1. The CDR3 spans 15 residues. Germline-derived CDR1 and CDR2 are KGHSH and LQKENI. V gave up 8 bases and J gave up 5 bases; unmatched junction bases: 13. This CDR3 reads CASTHTSDRGNEQYF. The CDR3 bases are TGTGCCAGCACACATACTTCGGACAGGGGAAACGAGCAGTACTTC.